The 6 T cell receptor beta chains presented below share a single source sample, sequenced in a study of blood T cell repertoires in COVID-19. Profiling relied on immunoSEQ multiplex PCR, and the TCRdb table lists in-frame clones only, not all of them. The sample shows hundreds of thousands of clones, about 89% of them seen only once. Source material: peripheral blood. The source of these receptors is a woman aged 45-60 years who had recovered from COVID-19.

The chain has TRBV15 and TRBJ2-6; D unresolved. Germline loops: CDR1 LNHNV, CDR2 YYDKDF (reference sequence). CDR3 length: 15 residues. Between the trimmed V and J ends, which lost 0 bases and 0 bases, there was a span of 3 bases. CDR3 loop: CATSRDRSGANVLTF. The CDR3 DNA is TGTGCCACCAGCAGAGATCGCTCTGGGGCCAACGTCCTGACTTTC.

The rearrangement links TRBV28 to TRBJ1-2; D is unresolved. The V end was cut by 6 bases, the J end by 4 bases, with 15 bases between. The germline V gene encodes CDR1 MDHEN and CDR2 SYDVKM. The CDR3 length is 14 residues. The CDR3 reads CASRPDGRGYGYTF. CDR3 coding DNA: TGTGCCAGCAGACCAGACGGCCGAGGCTATGGCTACACCTTC.

The chain recombines TRBV28 with TRBJ2-7; TRBD2 is a possible D gene (5 bases). The CDR3 has 13 amino acids. Germline V gene data show CDR1 as MDHEN and CDR2 as SYDVKM. V shed 8 bases and J shed 4 bases, with 15 bases lying between them. CDR3 nucleotides: TGTGCCAGCGTAGGCGCGGGCCGGTACGAGCAGTACTTC. This translates into CASVGAGRYEQYF.

This sequence joins TRBV7-9 and TRBJ2-1; TRBD2 agrees at 8 bases. The germline V gene encodes CDR1 SEHNR and CDR2 FQNEAQ (reference sequence). This CDR3 has 13 residues. The J segment lost 8 bases and the V segment lost 3 bases, leaving 3 bases of the junction unmatched. CDR3 nucleotide sequence: TGTGCCAGCAGCTTCCCGGGGGGGGATGAGCAGTTCTTC. Its translation: CASSFPGGDEQFF.

The chain joins TRBV30 to TRBJ2-4; D perhaps matches TRBD1 (6 bases). The germline V and J ends were trimmed by 1 base and 3 bases, with 10 bases remaining between them. Germline values: CDR1 GTSNPN, CDR2 SVGIG (reference sequence). This CDR3 region has 14 residues. This chain's CDR3 is CAWSGGGGKNIQYF. The CDR3 DNA reads as TGTGCCTGGAGTGGAGGGGGTGGCAAAAACATTCAGTACTTC.

The CDR3 region has the DNA TGTGCCAGCAGCTTTCAAGCTAGCACTGAAGCTTTCTTT. Its protein product is CASSFQASTEAFF. This rearrangement joins TRBV7-3 to TRBJ1-1; D is unresolved. V shed 3 bases and J shed 4 bases, with 9 bases lying between them. CDR3 length: 13 residues. Germline loops: CDR1 SGHTA, CDR2 FQGTGA.